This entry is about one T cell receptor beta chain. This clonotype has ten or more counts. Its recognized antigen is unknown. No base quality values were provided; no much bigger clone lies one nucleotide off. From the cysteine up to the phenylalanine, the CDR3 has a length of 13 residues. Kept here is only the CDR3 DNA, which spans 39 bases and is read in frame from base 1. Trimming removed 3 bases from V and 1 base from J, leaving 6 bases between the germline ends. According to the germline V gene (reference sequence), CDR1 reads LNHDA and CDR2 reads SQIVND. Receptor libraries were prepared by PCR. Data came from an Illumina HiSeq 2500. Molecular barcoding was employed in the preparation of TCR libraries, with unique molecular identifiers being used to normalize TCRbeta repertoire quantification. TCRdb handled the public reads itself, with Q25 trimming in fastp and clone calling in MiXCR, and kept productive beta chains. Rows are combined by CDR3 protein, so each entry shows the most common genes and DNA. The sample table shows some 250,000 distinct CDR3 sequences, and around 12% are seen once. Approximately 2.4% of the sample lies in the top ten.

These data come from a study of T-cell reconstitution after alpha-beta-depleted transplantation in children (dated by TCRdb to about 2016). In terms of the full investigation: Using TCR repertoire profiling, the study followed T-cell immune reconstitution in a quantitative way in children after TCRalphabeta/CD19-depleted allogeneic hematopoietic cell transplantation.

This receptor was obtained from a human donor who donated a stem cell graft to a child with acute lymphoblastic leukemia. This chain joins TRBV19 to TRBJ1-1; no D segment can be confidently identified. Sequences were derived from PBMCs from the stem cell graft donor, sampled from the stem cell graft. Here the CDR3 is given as CASSIEGNTEAFF. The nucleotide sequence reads TGTGCCAGTAGTATTGAGGGGAACACTGAAGCTTTCTTT.